One T cell receptor (beta chain) is described in this entry. CDR3 length: 14 amino acids. The junction had 0 bases not matched to a gene; V was cut back by 0 bases and J by 5 bases. The germline V gene has CDR1 SGHTS and CDR2 YDEGEE. The study ran its PCR with 60 Vbeta and 13 Jbeta primers. Produced via immunoSEQ multiplex PCR; TCRdb's table is partial and in-frame only. The profile shows some 100,000 clones, 65% to 75% of them singletons. The data belong to a study of cytomegalovirus exposure and HLA in healthy donors. Whole-study context: Genetic ancestry analysis placed 75% to 85% of the 400 or so donors that were genotyped in the Caucasian-associated cluster.

This sequence joins TRBV5-8 and TRBJ2-2; 8 nucleotides align to TRBD2. Sequenced: PBMCs. This receptor was taken from a woman younger than 35 in good health and CMV-seropositive. CDR3 DNA: TGTGCCAGCAGCTTGGCGGGGGGGACCGGGGAGCTGTTTTTT. This gives the protein CASSLAGGTGELFF.